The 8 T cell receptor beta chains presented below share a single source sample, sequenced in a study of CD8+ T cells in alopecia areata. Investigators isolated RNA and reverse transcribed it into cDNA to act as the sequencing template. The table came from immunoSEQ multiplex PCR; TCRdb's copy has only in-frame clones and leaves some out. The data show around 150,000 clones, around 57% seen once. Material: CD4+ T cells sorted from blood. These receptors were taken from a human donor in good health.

The CDR3 spells CAWSDSATGELFF. The CDR3 nucleotides read TGTGCCTGGAGCGACTCAGCCACCGGGGAGCTGTTTTTT. The V gene is TRBV30, the J gene TRBJ2-2; D is unclear. This CDR3 region has 13 residues. The germline gives CDR1 GTSNPN, CDR2 SVGIG (reference sequence). V dropped 3 bases and J dropped 4 bases, with 9 bases sitting between them.

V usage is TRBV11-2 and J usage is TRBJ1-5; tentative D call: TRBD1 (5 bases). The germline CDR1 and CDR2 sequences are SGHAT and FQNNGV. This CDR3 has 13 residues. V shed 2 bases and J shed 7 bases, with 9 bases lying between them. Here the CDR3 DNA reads TGTGCCAGCAGCTTACAGGGAAGCCAGCCCCAGCATTTT. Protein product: CASSLQGSQPQHF.

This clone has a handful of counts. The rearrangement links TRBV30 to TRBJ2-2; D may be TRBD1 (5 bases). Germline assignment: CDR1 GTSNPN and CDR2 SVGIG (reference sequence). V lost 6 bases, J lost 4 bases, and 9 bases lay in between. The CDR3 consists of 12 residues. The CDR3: CACLRVTGELFF. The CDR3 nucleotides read TGTGCCTGCCTCAGGGTCACCGGGGAGCTGTTTTTT.

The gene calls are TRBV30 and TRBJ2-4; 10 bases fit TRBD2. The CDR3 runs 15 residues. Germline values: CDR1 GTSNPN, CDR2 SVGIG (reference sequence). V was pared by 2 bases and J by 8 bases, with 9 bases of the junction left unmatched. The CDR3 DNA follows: TGTGCCTGGAGTCAGAGCGGGAGGGCCAATCACATTCAGTACTTC. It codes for CAWSQSGRANHIQYF.

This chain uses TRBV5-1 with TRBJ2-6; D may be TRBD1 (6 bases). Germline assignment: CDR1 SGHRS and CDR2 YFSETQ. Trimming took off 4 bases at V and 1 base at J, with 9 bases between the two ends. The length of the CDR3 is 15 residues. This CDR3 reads CASSQQGSGANVLTF. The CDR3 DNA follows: TGCGCCAGCAGCCAGCAGGGGTCTGGGGCCAACGTCCTGACTTTC.

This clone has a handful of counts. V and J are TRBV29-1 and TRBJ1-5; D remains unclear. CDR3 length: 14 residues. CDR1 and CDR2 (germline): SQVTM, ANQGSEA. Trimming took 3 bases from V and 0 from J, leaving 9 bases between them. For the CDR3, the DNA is TGCAGCGTTGATCGGAGGTATAGCAATCAGCCCCAGCATTTT. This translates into CSVDRRYSNQPQHF.

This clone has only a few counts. CDR3 amino acids: CASRGTGGQETQYF. Here the CDR3 DNA reads TGTGCCAGCAGAGGGACAGGGGGCCAAGAGACCCAGTACTTC. The rearrangement links TRBV6-5 to TRBJ2-5; 11 bases map to TRBD1. V shed 6 bases and J 1 base; nucleotides not matched to a gene: 1. Germline values: CDR1 MNHEY, CDR2 SVGAGI. The CDR3 covers 14 residues.

The CDR3 DNA reads TGTGCCAGCATGGAGGAACGGGGCGGAGGCAATGAGCAGTTCTTC. Encoded protein: CASMEERGGGNEQFF. The genes are TRBV2 and TRBJ2-1, with D perhaps TRBD1 or TRBD2 (5 bases each). The germline CDR1 and CDR2 sequences are SNHLY and FYNNEI. This CDR3 has 15 amino acids. V lost 7 bases, J lost 6 bases, and 19 bases lay in between.